This T cell receptor (beta chain) was observed in a study of T cell clonality in common variable immunodeficiency. Broader study findings: CVID subjects shared fewer TCRbeta clones than healthy controls did. Reportedly, TCR beta sequences from common variable immunodeficiency showed fewer deletions and N-nucleotide insertions.

After removal of 2 bases from V and 1 base from J, the junction contained 5 bases not matched to a gene. Germline CDR1 reads SGHRS; CDR2 reads YFSETQ. The CDR3 consists of 15 residues. Repertoires were generated with immunoSEQ multiplex PCR, while TCRdb's copy carries only in-frame clones and drops some. The repertoire consists of about 28,000 clones, none detected only once. The CVID group had roughly 16 females and 25 to 30 males, mean age around 42. CVID subjects had received replacement immunoglobulin for at least one year. Blood came from CVID subjects not ill and not taking immunomodulatory or immunosuppressive medication. Of note for this clone: No antigen is known for it. The read ends 3 residues shy of where the CDR3 ends; the end is completed using the germline J gene.

Sample: peripheral blood mononuclear cells. The TCR was taken from a human donor with common variable immunodeficiency. V and J are TRBV5-1 and TRBJ2-5, with 7 bases fitting TRBD2. The part of the CDR3 DNA that was read is TGCGCCAGCAGCTTTGCAGCGGGGTTCCAAGAGACC. Translating it yields CASSFAAGFQET. The whole CDR3 is CASSFAAGFQETQYF.